These T cell receptor beta chains were read from a single sample in a study of blood T cell repertoires in COVID-19. Produced via immunoSEQ multiplex PCR; TCRdb's table is partial and in-frame only. This table has around 20,000 clones, 85% to 90% appearing once. The sequencing sample was made of peripheral blood. The source is a human donor in a cohort sampled during active COVID-19. The conserved cysteine and the conserved F or W are not part of the CDR3 here. Fields, in order: V gene, J gene, CDR3 protein.

V: TRBV19
J: TRBJ2-1
CDR3: ASSIDRGLAGVSEQF

V: TRBV6-1
J: TRBJ1-5
CDR3: ASSEGTGLSQPQH

V: TRBV28
J: TRBJ1-3
CDR3: ASSFGAPGNTIY

V: TRBV10-3
J: TRBJ2-1
CDR3: AISESGLAGVYNEQF

V: TRBV6-2/TRBV6-3
J: TRBJ2-2
CDR3: ASSSMDTRKKGELF

V: TRBV9
J: TRBJ1-3
CDR3: ASSTGSGSGNTIY

V: TRBV6-6
J: TRBJ2-1
CDR3: ASSLKRVEQF

V: TRBV27
J: TRBJ1-3
CDR3: ASRALDNSGNTIY

V: TRBV28
J: TRBJ2-7
CDR3: ASSFSGRARID

V: TRBV4-1
J: TRBJ2-7
CDR3: ASSRGTGTYEQY

V: TRBV7-8
J: TRBJ1-2
CDR3: ASSVGSGLWDYGYT

V: TRBV28
J: TRBJ2-1
CDR3: ASSSLARIYNEQF

V: TRBV5-1
J: TRBJ2-3
CDR3: ASSPGTSAGTDTQY

V: TRBV12-3/TRBV12-4
J: TRBJ2-1
CDR3: ASSLLAGGQGF

V: TRBV30
J: TRBJ2-7
CDR3: AWSRGGSSSYEQY

V: TRBV5-1
J: TRBJ2-7
CDR3: ASSLAGSGWDEQY

V: TRBV5-4
J: TRBJ1-2
CDR3: ASSLTSQDGYT

V: TRBV19
J: TRBJ2-7
CDR3: ASSIARTSGMPEQY

V: TRBV18
J: TRBJ1-5
CDR3: ASSPQSGGDQPQH

V: TRBV5-1
J: TRBJ1-4
CDR3: ASSLGETNEKLF

V: TRBV5-1
J: TRBJ2-7
CDR3: ASNPGQDAYEQY

V: TRBV7-7
J: TRBJ2-6
CDR3: ASGQGRGAGANVLT

V: TRBV7-9
J: TRBJ1-1
CDR3: ASSLGGFGGDTEAF

V: TRBV9
J: TRBJ2-7
CDR3: ASSVRTGHEQY

V: TRBV7-2
J: TRBJ1-2
CDR3: ASSPDSRGSAYT

V: TRBV20-1
J: TRBJ1-2
CDR3: SAGRTGS

V: TRBV7-9
J: TRBJ2-3
CDR3: ASSPGGAGGITDTQY

V: TRBV24-1
J: TRBJ2-1
CDR3: ATGGGLSYNEQF

V: TRBV27
J: TRBJ2-2
CDR3: ASSRGAKKSTGELF

V: TRBV7-9
J: TRBJ1-4
CDR3: ASSTRTVGEKLF

V: TRBV10-3
J: TRBJ1-1
CDR3: AISEPSDDRGKTEAF

V: TRBV2
J: TRBJ2-5
CDR3: ASSRPGVETQY

V: TRBV5-4
J: TRBJ2-1
CDR3: ASSLDLAGGNEQF

V: TRBV3-1/TRBV3-2
J: TRBJ2-3
CDR3: ASSRREGSRTDTQY

V: TRBV28
J: TRBJ1-1
CDR3: ASDLPGQGGTEAF

V: TRBV27
J: TRBJ2-1
CDR3: ASSILDRSPGNEQF

V: TRBV14
J: TRBJ1-1
CDR3: ASSRQGTEAF

V: TRBV18
J: TRBJ1-2
CDR3: ASSPQDRTDGYT

V: TRBV24-1
J: TRBJ2-1
CDR3: ATAGGGGNRWNEQF

V: TRBV3-1/TRBV3-2
J: TRBJ2-3
CDR3: ASSQVSHTQY

V: TRBV30
J: TRBJ2-7
CDR3: AWMSGAEQY

V: TRBV7-6
J: TRBJ2-1
CDR3: ASSSPTSGSDEQF

V: TRBV27
J: TRBJ2-7
CDR3: ASSLTEKHEQY